This is a list of T cell receptor beta chains from one sample in a study of CD8 T cells in Susac syndrome. TCRdb reprocessed the immunoSEQ multiplex PCR reads with MiXCR, giving one entry per CDR3 protein. The sample contains around 69,000 distinct CDR3 sequences, around 93% of which appear only once. Sequenced sample: CD8+ T cells from PBMCs. The origin of the receptors is a human donor with Susac syndrome. CDR3s include the opening cysteine and the closing phenylalanine or tryptophan. Each record gives: J gene, clone size, V gene, D gene, CDR3 protein, CDR3 DNA. The D gene is left open where the match is weak. Rows give clone size only sometimes, using once, few, many, or a class for an expanded clone.

J gene: TRBJ1-1
clone size: -
V gene: TRBV19
D gene: -
CDR3 protein: CASSATGAGNTEAFF
CDR3 DNA: TGTGCCAGTAGTGCGACAGGAGCGGGGAACACTGAAGCTTTCTTT

J gene: TRBJ2-2
clone size: -
V gene: TRBV7-9
D gene: -
CDR3 protein: CASSGGPGELFF
CDR3 DNA: TGTGCCAGCAGCGGGGGTCCCGGGGAGCTGTTTTTT

J gene: TRBJ2-7
clone size: -
V gene: TRBV7-2
D gene: TRBD1
CDR3 protein: CASSSYRGEQYF
CDR3 DNA: TGTGCCAGCAGCTCGTACAGGGGCGAGCAGTACTTC

J gene: TRBJ2-1
clone size: -
V gene: TRBV3-1
D gene: -
CDR3 protein: CASSQDRVSYSYNEQFF
CDR3 DNA: TGTGCCAGCAGCCAAGACCGGGTAAGCTACTCCTACAATGAGCAGTTCTTC

J gene: TRBJ1-6
clone size: -
V gene: TRBV13
D gene: -
CDR3 protein: CASSLANAGLSSPLHF
CDR3 DNA: TGTGCCAGCAGCTTAGCCAATGCAGGGCTTTCTTCACCCCTCCACTTT

J gene: TRBJ1-1
clone size: -
V gene: TRBV29-1
D gene: -
CDR3 protein: CSAAKRMNTEAFF
CDR3 DNA: TGCAGCGCAGCAAAACGCATGAACACTGAAGCTTTCTTT

J gene: TRBJ2-2
clone size: -
V gene: TRBV9
D gene: -
CDR3 protein: CASSLRVSNTGELFF
CDR3 DNA: TGTGCCAGCAGCCTCCGGGTCTCGAACACCGGGGAGCTGTTTTTT

J gene: TRBJ2-1
clone size: -
V gene: TRBV7-9
D gene: TRBD2
CDR3 protein: CASSRRPGLAGHNEQFF
CDR3 DNA: TGTGCCAGCAGCCGCCGACCGGGACTAGCGGGCCACAATGAGCAGTTCTTC

J gene: TRBJ1-4
clone size: -
V gene: TRBV7-6
D gene: -
CDR3 protein: CASSVREGEKLFF
CDR3 DNA: TGTGCCAGCAGCGTTAGGGAGGGTGAAAAACTGTTTTTT

J gene: TRBJ2-7
clone size: -
V gene: TRBV5-5
D gene: -
CDR3 protein: CASSLEGTTSYEQYF
CDR3 DNA: TGTGCCAGCAGCTTGGAGGGGACGACTTCCTACGAGCAGTACTTC

J gene: TRBJ2-2
clone size: -
V gene: TRBV25-1
D gene: TRBD1
CDR3 protein: CASRGQGGELFF
CDR3 DNA: TGTGCCAGCAGGGGACAGGGCGGGGAGCTGTTTTTT

J gene: TRBJ1-2
clone size: -
V gene: TRBV20-1
D gene: -
CDR3 protein: CSASDQGGWDGYTF
CDR3 DNA: TGCAGTGCTAGTGACCAGGGAGGTTGGGATGGCTACACCTTC

J gene: TRBJ2-1
clone size: -
V gene: TRBV5-1
D gene: TRBD2
CDR3 protein: CASSLEASGGYNEQFF
CDR3 DNA: TGCGCCAGCAGCTTGGAGGCTAGCGGGGGTTACAATGAGCAGTTCTTC

J gene: TRBJ1-1
clone size: -
V gene: TRBV30
D gene: -
CDR3 protein: CAWGGETEAFF
CDR3 DNA: TGTGCCTGGGGGGGCGAGACTGAAGCTTTCTTT

J gene: TRBJ2-7
clone size: few
V gene: TRBV12-3/TRBV12-4
D gene: TRBD1
CDR3 protein: CASRPGTGGYEQYF
CDR3 DNA: TGTGCCAGCAGGCCCGGTACAGGGGGCTACGAGCAGTACTTC

J gene: TRBJ2-7
clone size: -
V gene: TRBV7-9
D gene: -
CDR3 protein: CASSSTGTYEQYF
CDR3 DNA: TGTGCCAGCAGCTCAACAGGGACCTACGAGCAGTACTTC

J gene: TRBJ2-7
clone size: few
V gene: TRBV4-1
D gene: TRBD1
CDR3 protein: CASSQIDPGQNSYEQYF
CDR3 DNA: TGCGCCAGCAGCCAAATTGACCCGGGACAGAACTCCTACGAGCAGTACTTC

J gene: TRBJ2-7
clone size: -
V gene: TRBV7-2
D gene: -
CDR3 protein: CASSLALAYEQYF
CDR3 DNA: TGTGCCAGCAGCTTAGCGCTAGCCTACGAGCAGTACTTC

J gene: TRBJ2-7
clone size: -
V gene: TRBV27
D gene: -
CDR3 protein: CASSPGPSTTYEQYF
CDR3 DNA: TGTGCCAGCAGTCCAGGACCGAGTACCACCTACGAGCAGTACTTC

J gene: TRBJ2-2
clone size: -
V gene: TRBV7-2
D gene: TRBD1
CDR3 protein: CASSLQGARTGELFF
CDR3 DNA: TGTGCCAGCAGCTTACAGGGGGCGCGAACCGGGGAGCTGTTTTTT

J gene: TRBJ2-1
clone size: -
V gene: TRBV4-3
D gene: -
CDR3 protein: CASSQDSTGFDNEQFF
CDR3 DNA: TGCGCCAGCAGCCAAGATTCCACAGGGTTCGACAATGAGCAGTTCTTC

J gene: TRBJ2-5
clone size: -
V gene: TRBV30
D gene: TRBD1
CDR3 protein: CAWSLDRVLETQYF
CDR3 DNA: TGTGCCTGGAGTCTGGACAGGGTATTAGAGACCCAGTACTTC

J gene: TRBJ1-3
clone size: -
V gene: TRBV25-1
D gene: -
CDR3 protein: CASSVWGTGNTIYF
CDR3 DNA: TGTGCCAGCAGTGTATGGGGTACTGGAAACACCATATATTTT

J gene: TRBJ1-5
clone size: -
V gene: TRBV20-1
D gene: -
CDR3 protein: CSARPTINQPQHF
CDR3 DNA: TGCAGTGCTAGACCGACTATCAATCAGCCCCAGCATTTT

J gene: TRBJ2-3
clone size: -
V gene: TRBV3-1
D gene: TRBD2
CDR3 protein: CASSSGTSFTDTQYF
CDR3 DNA: TGTGCCAGCAGCTCCGGGACTAGCTTCACGGATACGCAGTATTTT

J gene: TRBJ2-5
clone size: -
V gene: TRBV20-1
D gene: TRBD2
CDR3 protein: CSARGLAGETQYF
CDR3 DNA: TGCAGTGCCCGCGGACTAGCGGGAGAGACCCAGTACTTC

J gene: TRBJ1-5
clone size: -
V gene: TRBV7-2
D gene: -
CDR3 protein: CASSNRYDPGNQPQHF
CDR3 DNA: TGTGCCAGCAGCAACCGTTATGATCCCGGCAATCAGCCCCAGCATTTT

J gene: TRBJ1-2
clone size: once
V gene: TRBV4-3
D gene: -
CDR3 protein: CASSQAEGRYGYTF
CDR3 DNA: TGCGCCAGCAGCCAAGCTGAAGGTCGCTATGGCTACACCTTC

J gene: TRBJ1-1
clone size: -
V gene: TRBV6-1
D gene: -
CDR3 protein: CASSVRVSEAFF
CDR3 DNA: TGTGCCAGCAGCGTAAGGGTCTCTGAAGCTTTCTTT

J gene: TRBJ2-7
clone size: -
V gene: TRBV27
D gene: TRBD1
CDR3 protein: CASSFGTGAEQYF
CDR3 DNA: TGTGCCAGCAGTTTTGGGACAGGGGCCGAGCAGTACTTC

J gene: TRBJ2-7
clone size: once
V gene: TRBV4-3
D gene: -
CDR3 protein: CASSLKGGTYEQYF
CDR3 DNA: TGCGCCAGCAGTCTCAAGGGGGGGACCTACGAGCAGTACTTC

J gene: TRBJ1-1
clone size: -
V gene: TRBV15
D gene: TRBD1
CDR3 protein: CATSRGLPGGASGHVGMNTEAFF
CDR3 DNA: TGTGCCACCAGCAGAGGACTACCAGGGGGCGCAAGCGGCCATGTTGGCATGAACACTGAAGCTTTCTTT

J gene: TRBJ1-2
clone size: -
V gene: TRBV20-1
D gene: -
CDR3 protein: CSALVLTYGYTF
CDR3 DNA: TGCAGTGCGCTGGTACTGACCTATGGCTACACCTTC

J gene: TRBJ1-5
clone size: -
V gene: TRBV27
D gene: TRBD1
CDR3 protein: CASGQGAQPQHF
CDR3 DNA: TGTGCCAGCGGGCAGGGGGCACAGCCCCAGCATTTT

J gene: TRBJ1-4
clone size: once
V gene: TRBV25-1
D gene: -
CDR3 protein: CASSEYGNNEKLFF
CDR3 DNA: TGTGCCAGCAGTGAATACGGAAATAATGAAAAACTGTTTTTT

J gene: TRBJ2-2
clone size: -
V gene: TRBV4-1
D gene: -
CDR3 protein: CASSSRDKSNTGELFF
CDR3 DNA: TGCGCCAGCAGCTCGCGGGACAAGTCGAACACCGGGGAGCTGTTTTTT

J gene: TRBJ2-7
clone size: -
V gene: TRBV9
D gene: TRBD1
CDR3 protein: CASSVGSQGTYEQYF
CDR3 DNA: TGTGCCAGCAGCGTCGGATCACAGGGGACCTACGAGCAGTACTTC

J gene: TRBJ1-5
clone size: once
V gene: TRBV2
D gene: -
CDR3 protein: CASSENPRAGGQPQHF
CDR3 DNA: TGTGCCAGCAGTGAGAACCCGAGGGCGGGTGGTCAGCCCCAGCATTTT

J gene: TRBJ2-1
clone size: once
V gene: TRBV6-6
D gene: TRBD1
CDR3 protein: CASRLGQGNNEQFF
CDR3 DNA: TGTGCCAGCCGGCTCGGACAGGGGAACAATGAGCAGTTCTTC